The present entry profiles one TCR beta chain with its context. The germline V and J ends were trimmed by 3 bases and 5 bases, with 16 bases remaining between them. This CDR3 comprises 15 residues. CDR1 is SGHTA and CDR2 is FQGNSA in the germline V gene. The data belong to a study of blood T cells in healthy people across ages. The second PCR ran roughly 6 to 11 cycles with a sample-barcoded 5' primer and J-beta primers. TCRdb processed the 5' RACE reads anew with MiXCR; each CDR3 protein has one entry. The sample has about 1.4 million distinct CDR3 sequences; 59% are singletons. The donors, healthy Caucasians from Russia, were aged 6 to 90.

The specimen sequenced was blood. The V and J genes are TRBV7-2 and TRBJ1-1, with D perhaps matching TRBD1 (6 bases). This sequence originates from a man in his late teens or twenties in good health. The CDR3 is CASSLAGRGTTEAFF. The CDR3 DNA is TGTGCCAGCAGCTTGGCGGGCAGGGGTACGACTGAAGCTTTCTTT.